The clone carrying this TCR beta chain was recorded at least ten times. The V and J ends lost 5 bases and 2 bases respectively, with 6 bases between them. The CDR3 is made up of 13 amino acids. Libraries of TCR beta came from quantitative 5'-RACE with molecular barcodes. TCRdb called the 5' RACE reads again in MiXCR, with one record for every CDR3 protein. The sample yields about 31,000 distinct CDR3 sequences, roughly 7.9% seen once. This sample is drawn from a study of CD8 T cells in ankylosing spondylitis. Sequencing was carried out using blood, either unsorted or a sorted T cell fraction (not recorded which). The V gene is TRBV12-3 or TRBV12-4, the J gene TRBJ2-2; D is unclear. The clonotype comes from a male donor with ankylosing spondylitis or in good health (not recorded which). The CDR3 is CASSPTNTGELFF. CDR3 nucleotide sequence: TGTGCCAGCAGTCCGACCAACACCGGGGAGCTGTTTTTT.